The sequence of this T cell receptor (beta chain) was determined in a study of regulatory T cells in long-lasting Graves disease (dated by TCRdb to the early 2020s). Broadly, across the study: Antithyroid drugs had been taken for less than 3 months by newly diagnosed Graves' disease patients. Peripheral blood TCR sequencing and RNA sequencing compared persistent Graves' disease patients with newly diagnosed Graves' disease patients. The study was registered as a clinical trial and conducted in China. A total of around 35 samples were covered by TCR sequencing, comprising approximately 13 persistent and around 20 newly diagnosed Graves' disease patients. Paper-wide results and their limitations: The authors acknowledged the small sample size as a limitation that may reduce accuracy. Only peripheral blood was studied, because thyroid tissue, the primary lesion, was inaccessible. TRBV28, TRBJ1-2 and TRBJ2-5 were preferentially used in persistent disease, while TRBV20-1 and TRBJ2-1 were favored in newly diagnosed disease. Sequencing and analysis were restricted to the TCR beta chain. Persistent Graves' disease patients showed lower TCR Shannon entropy and fewer highly expanded clones than newly diagnosed patients, suggesting clonal expansion. More public clonotypes were shared among persistent patients (around 3,000) than among newly diagnosed patients (more than 900).

This clonotype came up many times. Its antigen is unknown. Per-base qualities were not stored, and no clone one base away is much larger. The library was obtained by multiplex PCR. Sequencing relied on an Illumina HiSeq 4000. iRepertoire HTBI primers and Arm-PCR amplification of CDR3 regions were used to construct TCR beta libraries. Before sequencing, the PCR products underwent gel purification. Under the source paper's analysis protocol: A total of fewer than 65 TRBV and 14 TRBJ segments were identified across samples and were used for gene usage analysis of CDR3 amino acid clonotypes. COPE and FqMerger were used to merge filtered high-quality paired reads into contigs. BLAST was used to align contigs to IMGT TRBV, TRBD and TRBJ reference genes, and CDR3 was defined according to IMGT. Clonotypes above 0.1% frequency were classified as highly expanded clones. Shannon entropy served as the measure of repertoire diversity, while the Gini coefficient captured V-J evenness. A clonotype was considered public if more than one individual shared it. TCRdb trimmed the raw reads at Q25, called clones with MiXCR and kept productive beta chains. Duplicate CDR3 protein sequences are folded into a single record with the most common DNA and genes. These V and J calls derive from TCRdb rather than the authors' analysis. For this sample the table gives around 450,000 distinct CDR3 sequences, of which 15% were detected only once. The ten largest make up about a sixth of the sample.

The time point label on this specimen signifies: newly diagnosed GD, antithyroid drugs for less than 3 months. For both TCR sequencing and RNA sequencing, RNA was extracted from PBMCs using TRIzol. The diagnosis of Graves' disease followed American Thyroid Association guidelines. Recruitment of patients was carried out at an endocrinology department in Xi'an, China. Each patient gave around 9.2 milliliters of peripheral blood, collected in an EDTA anticoagulant tube. PBMCs were isolated by Ficoll Paque Plus density gradient separation without further T cell sorting. An Agilent 2100 Bioanalyzer and agarose gel were used to assess RNA quality, and a NanoDrop 2000 was used to measure RNA concentration. V is cut by 0 bases and J by 0 bases, and the space between the germline ends is 9 bases. The CDR3 spans 15 residues, from the cysteine through the phenylalanine. The kept DNA is CDR3 alone, 45 bases in frame from the first base. From a lookup of the germline V gene, CDR1 and CDR2 are SGHRS and YFSETQ.

These same data were also listed under a study on T cells in Graves' hyperthyroidism and ophthalmopathy. The second publication reports: Stable Graves' hyperthyroidism was defined as the absence of progression to ophthalmopathy over 18 months of follow-up. The hyperthyroidism patients were between 18 and 65 years old and newly diagnosed, with a disease duration of less than 2 months. Exclusion was applied to patients with uncontrolled infections, other autoimmune diseases, pregnancy or lactation. Diagnoses were established on the basis of clinical symptoms, serum thyroxine and TRAb, thyroid ultrasound, and orbital computed tomography. The first round of RT-PCR for the TCR CDR3 was performed with the HTBI primer set and the Qiagen OneStep RT-PCR kit. Most expanded thyroid clonotypes (frequency above 0.001) were also detected in blood, a finding suggesting that blood repertoires may reflect thyroid immune responses. A model built on a 13 V-J signature distinguished ophthalmopathy from stable hyperthyroidism, reaching about 88% sensitivity and 81% to 83% specificity in cross-validation and 80%/75% in testing. In validation, the model predicted progression to ophthalmopathy a median of 6.5 months before onset, with about 70% sensitivity and roughly 77% specificity. To identify TCR V-J signatures that set the groups apart, the researchers used a discovery cohort of roughly 100 patients, made up of 40 to 45 with Graves' ophthalmopathy and some 60 with stable Graves' hyperthyroidism. Prospective prediction of ophthalmopathy was tested in an independent validation cohort consisting of some 19 hyperthyroidism patients and approximately 16 patients who later progressed to ophthalmopathy. For training and testing, the 95 to 100 patients in the discovery cohort were randomly divided in a 7:3 ratio. Thyroid tissue and blood T-cell repertoires from more than 5 Graves' hyperthyroidism patients were also compared in the study. After sampling, hyperthyroidism patients received methimazole starting at 30 mg daily, and ophthalmopathy patients received high-dose intravenous methylprednisolone. Libraries were constructed in a second round of multiplex PCR, after which size selection and purification were performed. Sequencing of the libraries was done on an Illumina HiSeq2000 using paired-end 100 bp reads. SOAPnuke was used to process the raw data, removing reads that contained adapters or uncalled bases, had a mean Phred below 15, or lacked an exact match to the constant primer or identifier. COPE v1.2.5 was used to merge the high-quality paired reads, and each unique nucleotide sequence was defined as a clonotype. MiTCR v1.1 was used to align the clonotypes against IMGT TRBV, TRBD and TRBJ reference segments. The analysis included only V-J combinations with a frequency above 0.0001, which together covered 99% to 99.2% of the repertoires. The TCS score was defined as the ratio of F50 (clonal expansion) to E x V (chaos), calculated using BLOSUM62-based TCRdist between CDR3 peptides within each V-J. Welch's t-statistics and random forest reduced 450 to 600 V-J features to roughly 13, which were used in a naive Bayes classifier (R e1071). Sample size was not statistically predetermined, and blinding of investigators to group allocation was not performed. The paper reports TCR Vbeta CDR3 sequencing of 130 to 150 peripheral blood samples: approximately 43 ophthalmopathy, approximately 74 hyperthyroidism and approximately 17 progressor patients.

Here the chain combines TRBV5-1 and TRBJ1-1, with the D gene not confidently named. The specimen comprised peripheral blood mononuclear cells (PBMCs), sampled at new diagnosis, from a patient treated with antithyroid drugs. The origin of this receptor is a woman under 40 with Graves disease. Donor details come from another sample of the same person, matched by shared clones. The CDR3 sequence is CASSLGLTLNTEAFF. The sequenced DNA is TGCGCCAGCAGCTTGGGACTAACATTGAACACTGAAGCTTTCTTT.